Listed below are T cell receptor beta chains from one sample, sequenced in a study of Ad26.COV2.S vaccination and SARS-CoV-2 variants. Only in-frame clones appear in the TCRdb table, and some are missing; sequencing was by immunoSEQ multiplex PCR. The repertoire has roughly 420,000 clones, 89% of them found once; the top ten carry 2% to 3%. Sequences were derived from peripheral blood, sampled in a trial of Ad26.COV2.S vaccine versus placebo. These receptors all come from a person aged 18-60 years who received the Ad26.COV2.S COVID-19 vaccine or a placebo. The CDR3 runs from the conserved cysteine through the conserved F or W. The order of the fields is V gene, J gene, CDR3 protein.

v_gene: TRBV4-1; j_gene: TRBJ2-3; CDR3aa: CASSQGALRAGKTTDTQYF
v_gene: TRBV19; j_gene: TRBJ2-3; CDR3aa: CASTWDGSTDTQYF
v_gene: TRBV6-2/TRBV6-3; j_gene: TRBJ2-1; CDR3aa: CASSYGTHEQFF
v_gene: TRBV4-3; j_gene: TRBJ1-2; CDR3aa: CASSLETGPYNGYTF
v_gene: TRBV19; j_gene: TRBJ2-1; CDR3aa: CASSIRTGGPYNEQFF
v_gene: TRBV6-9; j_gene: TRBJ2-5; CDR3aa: CASRPRGRNALETQYF
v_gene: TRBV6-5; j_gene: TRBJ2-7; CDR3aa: CASRPGTGVGYEQYF
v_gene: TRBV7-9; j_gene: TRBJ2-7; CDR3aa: CASSSMGQGRNEQYF
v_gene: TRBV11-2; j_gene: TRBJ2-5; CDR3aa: CASSLSTIGTQYF
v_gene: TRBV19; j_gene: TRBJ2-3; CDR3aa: CASSVGDTQYF
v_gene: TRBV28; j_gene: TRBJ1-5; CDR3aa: CASTKGQGSYSNQPQHF
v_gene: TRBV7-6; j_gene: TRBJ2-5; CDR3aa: CASSLNQETQYF
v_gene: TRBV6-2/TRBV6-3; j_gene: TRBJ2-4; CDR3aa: CASSRAGGHIQYF
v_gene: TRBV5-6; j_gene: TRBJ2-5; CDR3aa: CASSPRRGGGGSETQYF
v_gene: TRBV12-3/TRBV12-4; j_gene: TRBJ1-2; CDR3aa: CASSPLQGKYTF
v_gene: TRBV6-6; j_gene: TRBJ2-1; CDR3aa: CASSYRSGGSYNEQFF
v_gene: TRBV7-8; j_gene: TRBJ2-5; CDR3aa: CASSWGRGGTQYF
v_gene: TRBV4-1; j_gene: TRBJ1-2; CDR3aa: CASSQGVAGGINGYTF
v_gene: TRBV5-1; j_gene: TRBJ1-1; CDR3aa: CASSLFSNGGSTFF
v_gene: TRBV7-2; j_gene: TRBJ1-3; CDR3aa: CASSLDYSRNTIYF
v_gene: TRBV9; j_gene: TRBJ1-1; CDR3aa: CASSAAAGTEAFF
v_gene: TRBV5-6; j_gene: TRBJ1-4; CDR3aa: CASSLPGEKLFF
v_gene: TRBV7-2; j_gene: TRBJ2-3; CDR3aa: CASSLVAGGAGDTQYF
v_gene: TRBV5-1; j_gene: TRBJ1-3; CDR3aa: CASSLGTQSSGNTIYF
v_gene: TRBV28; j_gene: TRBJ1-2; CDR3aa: CASQKRDRGTWGYTF
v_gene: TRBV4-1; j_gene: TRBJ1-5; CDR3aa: CASSLREGSQPQHF
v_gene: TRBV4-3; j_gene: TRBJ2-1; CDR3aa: CASSQGGALNNEQFF
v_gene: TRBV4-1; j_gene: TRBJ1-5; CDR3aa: CASSQVGQPQHF
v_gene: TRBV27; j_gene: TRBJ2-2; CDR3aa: CASSLGSGGTGELFF
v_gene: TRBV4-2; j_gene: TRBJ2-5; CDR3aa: CASSQRGGRQETQYF